These 7 T cell receptor beta chains came from one sample sequenced in a study of beta chain features in type 1 diabetes. Expressed TCRB transcripts got sequenced, as all isolated RNA was reverse transcribed. Method: immunoSEQ multiplex PCR; TCRdb's copy keeps in-frame clones and lacks some. The sample yields 810,000 or so clones, about 17% seen once. Sequencing was performed on naive CD4+ T cells from blood. Receptors were obtained from a woman between 18 and 29 years old in good health.

V and J are TRBV7-9 and TRBJ1-1, with D tentatively TRBD1 (5 bases). There are 15 residues in the CDR3. V was pared by 5 bases and J by 11 bases, with 24 bases between. Germline-derived CDR1 and CDR2 are SEHNR and FQNEAQ (reference sequence). The CDR3 region is CASSDPLRDGLAAFF. The CDR3 DNA reads as TGTGCCAGCAGCGACCCCCTCCGGGACGGCCTCGCGGCTTTCTTT.

This clone has a handful of counts. J is TRBJ2-2 and V is TRBV5-1, with D perhaps matching TRBD2 (6 bases). The germline CDR1 and CDR2 sequences are SGHRS and YFSETQ. The CDR3 has 15 residues. The germline V and J ends were trimmed by 4 bases and 0 bases, with 10 bases remaining between them. The CDR3 DNA follows: TGCGCCAGCAGCGGCCGGGACTCGAACACCGGGGAGCTGTTTTTT. Its protein is CASSGRDSNTGELFF.

The sample holds a few counts of this clone. The chain is built from TRBV7-9 and TRBJ2-6; 12 bases map to TRBD1. Germline V CDR1 and CDR2: SEHNR, FQNEAQ (reference sequence). The CDR3 length is 17 residues. V dropped 3 bases and J dropped 2; count of bases not matched to a gene: 2. The CDR3 is CASSFWDRGPGANVLTF. CDR3 coding DNA: TGTGCCAGCAGCTTTTGGGACAGGGGGCCTGGGGCCAACGTCCTGACTTTC. The full variable domain, with the rest looked up from reference TRBV7-9 and TRBJ2-6, is DTGVSQNPRHKITKRGQNVTFRCDPISEHNRLYWYRQTLGQGPEFLTYFQNEAQLEKSRLLSDRFSAERPKGSFSTLEIQRTEQGDSAMYLCASSFWDRGPGANVLTFGAGSRLTVL.

This clone was picked up a small number of times. The chain uses TRBV18 and TRBJ2-7; D may be TRBD1 (6 bases). Trimming cost V 4 bases and J 2 bases, with 21 bases left between them. Germline V lookup: CDR1 KGHSH, CDR2 LQKENI. The CDR3 has 17 residues. CDR3 sequence reads: CASSRFSAGETTYEQYF. The CDR3 region has the DNA TGTGCCAGCTCACGGTTCTCGGCAGGGGAAACCACCTACGAGCAGTACTTC.

V is TRBV28 and J is TRBJ2-3; D tentatively reads TRBD1 or TRBD2 (5 bases each). Germline lookup yields CDR1 MDHEN and CDR2 SYDVKM. The CDR3 consists of 15 residues. The germline V and J ends were trimmed by 4 bases and 2 bases, with 13 bases remaining between them. CDR3 loop: CASSSGTRLTDTQYF. As DNA, the CDR3 is TGTGCCAGCAGTTCCGGGACGCGCCTCACAGATACGCAGTATTTT.

The chain employs TRBV4-3 and TRBJ2-2; D is perhaps TRBD2 (5 bases). The V gene's germline CDR1 is LGHNA and CDR2 YSLEER. Trimming left V 0 bases short and J 7 bases short, with 9 bases between. This CDR3 is built from 14 residues. The CDR3 region is CASSQEREGGELFF. CDR3 sequence (DNA): TGCGCCAGCAGCCAAGAACGAGAGGGCGGGGAGCTGTTTTTT.

V gene TRBV27 combines with J gene TRBJ2-4; 9 positions agree with TRBD2. Per germline, CDR1 MNHEY and CDR2 SMNVEV (reference sequence). The V segment lost 3 bases and the J segment 5 bases; nucleotides outside the gene matches: 5. The CDR3 has 15 residues. The CDR3 spells CASSFLAGEQNIQYF. Written as DNA, the CDR3 is TGTGCCAGCAGTTTCTTAGCGGGAGAGCAAAACATTCAGTACTTC.